Shown below are 24 T cell receptor beta chains from a single sample sequenced in a study of blood T cell repertoires in COVID-19. Only in-frame clones appear in the TCRdb table, and some are missing; sequencing was by immunoSEQ multiplex PCR. The table records around 200,000 clones, about 86% of them present only once. The sequenced material came from peripheral blood. These receptors were taken from a man aged 45-65 years with active or convalescent COVID-19.

The chain carries TRBV19 and TRBJ1-1; possibly TRBD1 for D (6 bases). Germline values: CDR1 LNHDA, CDR2 SQIVND (reference sequence). This CDR3 region has 15 residues. With 5 bases removed from V and 2 bases from J, the gap between germline ends came to 15 bases. The CDR3 DNA sequence: TGTGCCAGTAGTCCTTGGGACAACGAAAACACTGAAGCTTTCTTT. Amino acids: CASSPWDNENTEAFF.

The gene calls are TRBV19 and TRBJ1-4, with 8 positions matching TRBD1. CDR3 length: 15 amino acids. Germline CDR1 and CDR2: LNHDA and SQIVND (reference sequence). Germline trimming cut 3 bases from V and 5 bases from J; bases unmatched to any gene: 5. The CDR3 bases are TGTGCCAGTAGTATCAACCAGGGGGCGAATGAAAAACTGTTTTTT. It encodes CASSINQGANEKLFF.

The chain is built from TRBV2 and TRBJ2-3; unclear D gene. There are 13 residues in the CDR3. V dropped 6 bases and J dropped 1 base, with 8 bases sitting between them. CDR1 SNHLY and CDR2 FYNNEI come from the germline V gene. CDR3 sequence reads: CASRPSGTDTQYF. In nucleotides, the CDR3 is TGTGCCAGCAGACCGTCGGGCACAGATACGCAGTATTTT.

The rearrangement uses TRBV25-1 and TRBJ2-1; TRBD2 matches 7 bases. V lost 4 bases and J lost 15; bases outside the gene matches: 15. CDR1 MGHDK and CDR2 SYGVNS come from the germline V gene. The CDR3 is made up of 14 amino acids. CDR3 protein: CASSGETSLTRAFF. The CDR3 nucleotides are TGTGCCAGCAGTGGGGAGACTAGCTTAACTAGGGCGTTCTTC.

The chain uses TRBV5-4 and TRBJ1-2, with D possibly TRBD1 on 5 matching bases. The CDR3 is 17 amino acids. Germline loops: CDR1 SGHNT, CDR2 YYREEE (reference sequence). V was shortened by 1 base and J by 5 bases, with 21 bases between the two germline ends. The CDR3 loop reads CASSLWEGRRDFYGYTF. The DNA for the CDR3 is TGTGCCAGCAGCTTGTGGGAGGGGCGGCGAGATTTTTATGGCTACACCTTC.

The chain recombines TRBV5-4 with TRBJ1-2, with 10 nucleotides matching TRBD1. This CDR3 region has 14 residues. Germline loops: CDR1 SGHNT, CDR2 YYREEE (reference sequence). J gave up 1 base and V 3 bases, and 0 bases lay outside the gene matches. The CDR3: CASSWDRGNYGYTF. The CDR3 DNA follows: TGTGCCAGCAGCTGGGACAGGGGTAACTATGGCTACACCTTC.

The chain carries TRBV5-5 and TRBJ1-3; D may be TRBD1 (5 bases). CDR1 is SGHKS and CDR2 is YYEKEE in the germline V gene (reference sequence). The CDR3 runs 16 residues. Trimming left V 3 bases short and J 4 bases short, with 17 bases between. DNA of the CDR3: TGTGCCAGCAGCTGGGGAGGTAAGGGGCAAGGAAACACCATATATTTT. Protein sequence: CASSWGGKGQGNTIYF.

The chain recombines TRBV6-5 with TRBJ1-1, with D perhaps matching TRBD1 (5 bases). Germline values: CDR1 MNHEY, CDR2 SVGAGI. The CDR3 has 13 residues. With 6 bases removed from V and 1 base from J, the gap between germline ends came to 9 bases. CDR3 DNA sequence: TGTGCCAGCAGGCAGACAGAGAACACTGAAGCTTTCTTT. Protein product: CASRQTENTEAFF.

This chain links TRBV7-9 with TRBJ1-2; D unclear. Trimming cost V 5 bases and J 8 bases, with 12 bases left between them. The CDR3 loop spans 12 amino acids. Germline V lookup: CDR1 SEHNR, CDR2 FQNEAQ (reference sequence). The CDR3 DNA reads TGTGCCAGCAGCGCGCCGGGAGAAGGCTACACCTTC. Translation gives CASSAPGEGYTF.

This sequence joins TRBV3-1 (or the pseudogene TRBV3-2) and TRBJ2-7, with D maybe TRBD1 (6 bases). The V end lost 4 bases, the J end lost 6 bases, and 16 bases lay between the germline ends. Germline V gene sequence: CDR1 LGHDT, CDR2 YNNKEL (reference sequence). This CDR3 spans 14 amino acids. The CDR3 sequence: CASSRKGGSGEQYF. In DNA form, the CDR3 reads TGTGCCAGCAGCCGGAAAGGGGGTTCGGGCGAGCAGTACTTC.

V usage is TRBV18 and J usage is TRBJ2-1; 7 bases fit TRBD1. The germline CDR1 and CDR2 sequences are KGHSH and LQKENI. The CDR3 covers 15 residues. Trimming cost V 5 bases and J 4 bases; bases outside gene matches: 8. The CDR3 DNA reads as TGTGCCAGCTCATCCCGGGACAGTTCATACAATGAGCAGTTCTTC. This codes for CASSSRDSSYNEQFF.

The chain has TRBV24-1 and TRBJ2-2; D remains unclear. Trimming removed 0 bases at V and 4 bases at J, with 2 bases between. The V gene's germline CDR1 is KGHDR and CDR2 SFDVKD. CDR3 length equals 13 residues. The CDR3 sequence is CATSDLRTGELFF. The CDR3 bases are TGTGCCACCAGTGATTTGCGCACCGGGGAGCTGTTTTTT.

The chain employs TRBV7-9 and TRBJ1-5; D is uncertain. The CDR3 is 13 residues long. Germline V gene sequence: CDR1 SEHNR, CDR2 FQNEAQ (reference sequence). With 6 bases removed from V and 3 bases from J, the gap between germline ends came to 9 bases. For the CDR3, the DNA is TGTGCCAGCAGTGTGACTGCCAATCAGCCCCAGCATTTT. Translation gives CASSVTANQPQHF.

The chain has TRBV5-4 and TRBJ1-6; maybe TRBD1 (5 bases). The CDR3 is 14 amino acids. Germline CDR1 SGHNT, CDR2 YYREEE (reference sequence). Trimming pared 1 base from V and 7 bases from J, leaving 9 bases between. CDR3 bases: TGTGCCAGCAGCTTGAGGGAGGGGAATTCACCCCTCCACTTT. Translation gives CASSLREGNSPLHF. Combining the CDR3 with reference TRBV5-4 and TRBJ1-6 gives the whole variable domain ETGVTQSPTHLIKTRGQQVTLRCSSQSGHNTVSWYQQALGQGPQFIFQYYREEENGRGNFPPRFSGLQFPNYSSELNVNALELDDSALYLCASSLREGNSPLHFGNGTRLTVT.

This chain connects TRBV18 to TRBJ1-1, with no clear D. The germline V and J ends were trimmed by 2 bases and 3 bases, with 13 bases remaining between them. The CDR3 length is 15 residues. CDR1 KGHSH and CDR2 LQKENI come from the germline V gene. CDR3 nucleotides: TGTGCCAGCTCACCAAACGGGGTTTTTGACACTGAAGCTTTCTTT. Protein sequence: CASSPNGVFDTEAFF.

The chain carries TRBV27 and TRBJ2-1, with D perhaps matching TRBD2 (6 bases). The CDR3 consists of 13 residues. Germline V gene lookup returns CDR1 MNHEY and CDR2 SMNVEV (reference sequence). V shed 3 bases and J shed 9 bases, with 12 bases lying between them. CDR3 amino acids: CASSFREQTEQFF. Written as DNA, the CDR3 is TGTGCCAGCAGTTTTCGGGAGCAGACTGAGCAGTTCTTC.

The genes are TRBV7-2 and TRBJ1-1; TRBD1 aligns across 10 bases. Germline V lookup: CDR1 SGHTA, CDR2 FQGNSA. The CDR3 is 14 amino acids. The J segment lost 2 bases and the V segment lost 6 bases, leaving 3 bases of the junction unmatched. This chain's CDR3 is CASRRDRGNTEAFF. CDR3 sequence (DNA): TGTGCCAGCAGACGGGACAGGGGTAACACTGAAGCTTTCTTT.

The rearrangement links TRBV10-3 to TRBJ2-7, with D possibly matching TRBD1 (6 bases). The V end was cut by 0 bases, the J end by 4 bases, with 10 bases between. The V gene's germline CDR1 is ENHRY and CDR2 SYGVKD. This CDR3 is built from 14 residues. CDR3 bases: TGTGCCATCAGTGAGTCGACAGGAGAGTACGAGCAGTACTTC. This sequence encodes CAISESTGEYEQYF.

The chain combines TRBV10-3 with TRBJ1-5; maybe TRBD1 (6 bases). CDR3 length equals 15 residues. Germline loops: CDR1 ENHRY, CDR2 SYGVKD. Trimming removed 6 bases from V and 0 bases from J, with 12 bases in between. CDR3 DNA sequence: TGTGCCATCAGCAGGGGACGGGGTAGCAATCAGCCCCAGCATTTT. Amino acid sequence: CAISRGRGSNQPQHF.

The sample holds a few counts of this clone. V usage is TRBV3-1 (or the pseudogene TRBV3-2) and J usage is TRBJ2-6, with 9 positions matching TRBD1. Unmatched junction bases numbered 8, after V lost 4 bases and J lost 4 bases. This CDR3 region has 17 residues. Germline V gives CDR1 LGHDT, CDR2 YNNKEL (reference sequence). The CDR3 nucleotides are TGTGCCAGCAGCCGGCAGACAGGGGGTTTAGGGGCCAACGTCCTGACTTTC. Its translation is CASSRQTGGLGANVLTF.

The chain employs TRBV7-2 and TRBJ2-3; unclear D gene. The CDR3 is 13 residues long. From germline, CDR1 is SGHTA and CDR2 FQGNSA. With 5 bases removed from V and 5 bases from J, the gap between germline ends came to 11 bases. Here the CDR3 DNA reads TGTGCCAGCAGCGCAAATCCAGGAGATACGCAGTATTTT. Translating it yields CASSANPGDTQYF.

The chain joins TRBV9 to TRBJ2-3, with D possibly matching TRBD2 (5 bases). The CDR3 totals 14 residues. Trimming shortened V by 2 bases and J by 6 bases, and 13 bases separated the two germline ends. Germline-derived CDR1 and CDR2 are SGDLS and YYNGEE. CDR3 sequence reads: CASSVPDRGDTQYF. In nucleotides, the CDR3 is TGTGCCAGCAGCGTGCCGGACCGAGGGGATACGCAGTATTTT. The variable domain in full, completed from reference TRBV9 and TRBJ2-3, reads DSGVTQTPKHLITATGQRVTLRCSPRSGDLSVYWYQQSLDQGLQFLIQYYNGEERAKGNILERFSAQQFPDLHSELNLSSLELGDSALYFCASSVPDRGDTQYFGPGTRLTVL.

The DNA for the CDR3 is TGCGCCAGCAGCCAAGATCAAGGCAGAGGGGAAAAACTGTTTTTT. Translation gives CASSQDQGRGEKLFF. This chain links TRBV4-1 with TRBJ1-4; D is undetermined. The CDR3 is 15 residues long. Germline V lookup: CDR1 MGHRA, CDR2 YSYEKL. The V end lost 0 bases, the J end lost 8 bases, and 13 bases lay between the germline ends.

V gene TRBV5-8 combines with J gene TRBJ2-7; D remains ambiguous. The V gene lost 4 bases and the J gene lost 2 bases, with 10 bases spanning the gap. The CDR3 extends over 13 amino acids. Germline CDR1 reads SGHTS; CDR2 reads YDEGEE. The CDR3 loop reads CASSPLPTYEQYF. CDR3 nucleotide sequence: TGTGCCAGCAGCCCTCTCCCTACCTACGAGCAGTACTTC.